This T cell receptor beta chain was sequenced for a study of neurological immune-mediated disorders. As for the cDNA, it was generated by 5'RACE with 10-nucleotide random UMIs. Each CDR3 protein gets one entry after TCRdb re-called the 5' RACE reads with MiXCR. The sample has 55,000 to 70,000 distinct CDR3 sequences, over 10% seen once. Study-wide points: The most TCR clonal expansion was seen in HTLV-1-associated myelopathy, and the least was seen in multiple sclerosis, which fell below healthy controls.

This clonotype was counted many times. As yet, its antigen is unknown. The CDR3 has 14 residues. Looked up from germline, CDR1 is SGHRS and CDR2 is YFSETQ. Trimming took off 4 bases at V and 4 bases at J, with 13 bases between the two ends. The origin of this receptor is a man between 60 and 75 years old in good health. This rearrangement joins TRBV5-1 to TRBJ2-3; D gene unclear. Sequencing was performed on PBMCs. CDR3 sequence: CASSLGIGADTQYF. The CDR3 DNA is TGCGCCAGCAGCCTCGGTATCGGAGCAGATACGCAGTATTTT.